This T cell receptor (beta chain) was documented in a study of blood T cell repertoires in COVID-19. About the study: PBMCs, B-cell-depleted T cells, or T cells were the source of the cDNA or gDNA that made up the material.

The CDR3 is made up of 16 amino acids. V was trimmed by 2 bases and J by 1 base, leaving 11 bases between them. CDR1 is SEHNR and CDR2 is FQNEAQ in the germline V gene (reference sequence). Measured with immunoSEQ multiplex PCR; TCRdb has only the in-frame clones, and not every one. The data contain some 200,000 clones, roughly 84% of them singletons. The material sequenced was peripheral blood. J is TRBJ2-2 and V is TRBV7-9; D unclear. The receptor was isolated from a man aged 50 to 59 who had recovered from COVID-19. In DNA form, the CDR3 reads TGTGCCAGCAGCTTATTCCACAGAGAGAACACCGGGGAGCTGTTTTTT. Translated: CASSLFHRENTGELFF.